This T cell receptor (beta chain) stems from a study of cytomegalovirus exposure and HLA in healthy donors. Worth noting for this clone: Antigen: not known.

CDR3 size: 17 residues. Germline lookup yields CDR1 SGDLS and CDR2 YYNGEE. V lost 4 bases and J lost 1; bases outside the gene matches: 12. Study findings and constraints: Follow-up analysis found HLA locus-dependent TCR association rates, highest for DRB1 and lowest for HLA-C. Specificity for CMV antigens was confirmed in vitro for three of the CMV-associated chains. V- and J-gene trimming in TCR beta was tied to a missense DCLRE1C variant by an analysis performed later. The authors excluded some V segments, including TRBV6-2 and TRBV6-3, as indistinguishable.

PCR amplification relied on 60 Vbeta primers (plus 13 Jbeta primers). Assay: immunoSEQ multiplex PCR; the TCRdb copy retains only in-frame clones and omits some. The data hold some 170,000 clones, with 82% observed a single time. The chain is built from TRBV9 and TRBJ2-5; 8 bases match TRBD1. This receptor was obtained from a middle-aged man in good health and CMV-seropositive. Input material: PBMCs. The CDR3 here is CASSIGQGGGSQETQYF. For the CDR3, the DNA is TGTGCCAGCAGCATTGGACAGGGAGGAGGGTCCCAAGAGACCCAGTACTTC.